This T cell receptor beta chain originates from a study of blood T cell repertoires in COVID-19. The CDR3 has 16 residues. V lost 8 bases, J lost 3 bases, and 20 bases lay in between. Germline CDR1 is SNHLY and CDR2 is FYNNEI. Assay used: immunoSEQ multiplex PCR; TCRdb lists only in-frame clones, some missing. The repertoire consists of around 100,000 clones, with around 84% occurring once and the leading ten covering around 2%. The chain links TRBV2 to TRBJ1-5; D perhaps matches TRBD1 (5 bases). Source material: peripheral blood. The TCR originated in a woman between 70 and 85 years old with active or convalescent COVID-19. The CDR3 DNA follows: TGTGCCAGCGGGGGGGGTCGGGAGAGAGCCAATCAGCCCCAGCATTTT. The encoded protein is CASGGGRERANQPQHF.